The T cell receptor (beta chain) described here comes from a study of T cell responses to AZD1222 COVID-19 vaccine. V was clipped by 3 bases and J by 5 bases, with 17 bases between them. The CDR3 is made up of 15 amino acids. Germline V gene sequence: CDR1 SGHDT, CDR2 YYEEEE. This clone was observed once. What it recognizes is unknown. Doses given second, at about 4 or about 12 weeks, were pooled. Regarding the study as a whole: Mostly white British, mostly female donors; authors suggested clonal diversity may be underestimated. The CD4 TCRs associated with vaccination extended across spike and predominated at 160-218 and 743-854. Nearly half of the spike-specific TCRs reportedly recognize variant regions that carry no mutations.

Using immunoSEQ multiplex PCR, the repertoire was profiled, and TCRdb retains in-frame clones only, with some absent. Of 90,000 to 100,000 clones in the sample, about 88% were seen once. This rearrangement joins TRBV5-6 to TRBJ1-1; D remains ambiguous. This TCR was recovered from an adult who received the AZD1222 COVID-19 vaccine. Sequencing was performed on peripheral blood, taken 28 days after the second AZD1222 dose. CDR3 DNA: TGTGCCAGCAGCTCCCTGAGTCCAAGTTTGACTGAAGCTTTCTTT. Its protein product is CASSSLSPSLTEAFF.